The rows below give T cell receptor beta chains drawn from one sample of a study of control samples from healthy donors and cancer patients. Here immunoSEQ multiplex PCR was the method, and the copy in TCRdb shows in-frame clones only, minus some. The sample yields roughly 86,000 clones, 91% seen once. The specimen was blood. The receptors were sampled from a man younger than 45 in good health. CDR3s include the opening cysteine and the closing phenylalanine or tryptophan. A D gene is named only where the DNA matches it firmly. The size field is filled for only some rows; it gives once, few, many or a size class.

j_call	v_call	clone_size	d_call	cdr3_length	cdr3_nt	cdr3_aa
TRBJ2-3	TRBV15	NA	TRBD2	16	TGTGCCACCAGCAGAGAAATAGGTCTAGCGGCAGATACGCAGTATTTT	CATSREIGLAADTQYF
TRBJ1-1	TRBV4-3	NA	NA	13	TGCGCCAGCAGCCAAGGGGGGGCGGGTGAAGCTTTCTTT	CASSQGGAGEAFF
TRBJ2-1	TRBV5-1	NA	NA	12	TGCGCCAGCAGCTTGGAGGCGCCACAGCAGTTCTTC	CASSLEAPQQFF
TRBJ2-1	TRBV9	NA	NA	15	TGTGCCAGCAGCGCTCCCGGGCAGATTTACAATGAGCAGTTCTTC	CASSAPGQIYNEQFF
TRBJ1-2	TRBV5-1	NA	TRBD1	14	TGCGCCAGCAGCTGGACCAAGGACAGGCTTGGCTACACCTTC	CASSWTKDRLGYTF
TRBJ1-3	TRBV6-5	once	NA	14	TGTGCCAGCAGTTACTCGTTGAAGGGAAACACCATATATTTT	CASSYSLKGNTIYF
TRBJ2-5	TRBV5-6	NA	TRBD2	17	TGTGCCAGCAGCTTGTCCTTTCGGGGAGGGGACCAAGAGACCCAGTACTTC	CASSLSFRGGDQETQYF
TRBJ2-1	TRBV5-1	NA	NA	11	TGCGCCAGCAGCCTCCTGAATGAGCAGTTCTTC	CASSLLNEQFF
TRBJ2-7	TRBV19	NA	NA	12	TGTGCCAGTAGTACCCAGGGGTACGAGCAGTACTTC	CASSTQGYEQYF
TRBJ2-5	TRBV6-2/TRBV6-3	NA	NA	16	TGTGCCAGCAGTTACAGTTCGAGACAGGGAGGAGAGACCCAGTACTTC	CASSYSSRQGGETQYF
TRBJ2-1	TRBV5-5	NA	TRBD1	15	TGTGCCAGCAGGTCATCCGGGACAGGGGTCGGTGAGCAGTTCTTC	CASRSSGTGVGEQFF
TRBJ1-1	TRBV18	NA	TRBD1	15	TGTGCCAGCTCACTCGAACAGGGGTGGAACACTGAAGCTTTCTTT	CASSLEQGWNTEAFF
TRBJ2-7	TRBV2	NA	NA	15	TGTGCCAGCATGAGTTCGGGGACGATATTCTACGAGCAGTACTTC	CASMSSGTIFYEQYF
TRBJ1-4	TRBV5-6	NA	NA	14	TGTGCCAGCAGCAAGGGACGGATTAATGAAAAACTGTTTTTT	CASSKGRINEKLFF
TRBJ2-3	TRBV6-2/TRBV6-3	NA	TRBD2	16	TGTGCCAGCAGTCGTCCCGGGACTAGTGGCACAGATACGCAGTATTTT	CASSRPGTSGTDTQYF
TRBJ1-2	TRBV6-5	NA	NA	13	TGTGCCAGCAGTTACCGAAGGGGCGCGAGCTACACCTTC	CASSYRRGASYTF
TRBJ2-5	TRBV6-2/TRBV6-3	NA	NA	14	TGTGCCAGCAGTTACTCGGGCCGGCAGGGGACCCAGTACTTC	CASSYSGRQGTQYF
TRBJ2-2	TRBV3-1/TRBV3-2	NA	NA	12	TGTGCCAGCAGCCCTAGGGCCGGGGAGCTGTTTTTT	CASSPRAGELFF
TRBJ2-5	TRBV27	NA	TRBD2	20	TGTGCCAGCAGTCGAGCCCTTATAAGGCCTAGCGGGGGCAACCAAGAGACCCAGTACTTC	CASSRALIRPSGGNQETQYF
TRBJ1-3	TRBV5-1	NA	NA	15	TGCGCCAGCAGCTGGGAGGGAATCTCTGGAAACACCATATATTTT	CASSWEGISGNTIYF
TRBJ1-5	TRBV7-2	few	NA	14	TGTGCCAGCAACGTACCAAACTCCAATCAGCCCCAGCATTTT	CASNVPNSNQPQHF
TRBJ1-1	TRBV11-2	NA	TRBD1	15	TGTGCCAGCAGCTTAAGCGGGACAGGGAAGCTAGAAGCTTTCTTT	CASSLSGTGKLEAFF
TRBJ2-5	TRBV5-4	NA	TRBD1	14	TGTGCCAGCAGCAAAGGACAGGACCAAGAGACCCAGTACTTC	CASSKGQDQETQYF
TRBJ1-4	TRBV18	NA	NA	16	TGTGCCAGCTCACGGACTCATGGCGATGTAGGAGAAAAACTGTTTTTT	CASSRTHGDVGEKLFF
TRBJ1-2	TRBV5-5	NA	NA	15	TGTGCCAGCAGCCCTAACACAGGGACGAACTATGGCTACACCTTC	CASSPNTGTNYGYTF
TRBJ1-2	TRBV6-5	NA	TRBD1	15	TGTGCCAGCAGAGATGACAGGGGAAAGGACTATGGCTACACCTTC	CASRDDRGKDYGYTF
TRBJ2-1	TRBV24-1	NA	TRBD1	13	TGTGCCACCAGTGACTCCAGGGGGCTTGAGCAGTTCTTC	CATSDSRGLEQFF
TRBJ2-4	TRBV12-3/TRBV12-4	once	TRBD1	13	TGTGCCAGCAGTCAAGGACAGGGAAACATTCAGTACTTC	CASSQGQGNIQYF
TRBJ1-1	TRBV24-1	NA	TRBD1	15	TGTGCCACCAGTGATTTTGGCAGGGGGTGGACTGAAGCTTTCTTT	CATSDFGRGWTEAFF
TRBJ2-2	TRBV3-1/TRBV3-2	NA	NA	16	TGTGCCAGCAGCCAAGTTAGTGGACAAACGACCGGGGAGCTGTTTTTT	CASSQVSGQTTGELFF
TRBJ1-4	TRBV29-1	NA	NA	11	TGCAGCGTTGACATTGGTGAAAAACTGTTTTTT	CSVDIGEKLFF
TRBJ1-4	TRBV2	NA	TRBD1	14	TGTGCCAGCCGGGACAGGCCTAACCCTGGGGAACTGTTTTTT	CASRDRPNPGELFF
TRBJ2-5	TRBV7-3	NA	TRBD1	15	TGTGCCAGCAGCTCCGGGACAGGGGGCCGGGAGACCCAGTACTTC	CASSSGTGGRETQYF
TRBJ1-6	TRBV11-2	NA	TRBD1	12	TGTGCCAGCAGCGACAGGGCTTCACCCCTCCACTTT	CASSDRASPLHF
TRBJ1-5	TRBV6-5	NA	NA	15	TGTGCCAGCAGTTACGAGGAGTTGAGCAATCAGCCCCAGCATTTT	CASSYEELSNQPQHF
TRBJ1-6	TRBV11-2	few	NA	14	TGTGCCAGCGGCTCCGCAGGGACCAATTCACCCCTCCACTTT	CASGSAGTNSPLHF
TRBJ2-7	TRBV19	NA	TRBD1	15	TGTGCCAGCAGACGGTCGGACAGGGGTAGTTACGAGCAGTACTTC	CASRRSDRGSYEQYF
TRBJ2-1	TRBV19	NA	NA	16	TGTGCCAGTAGTATAGAAGGGCGTCTATCCTACAATGAGCAGTTCTTC	CASSIEGRLSYNEQFF
TRBJ1-5	TRBV21-1	NA	NA	11	TGTGCCAGCAGCATAGATCAGCCCCAGCATTTT	CASSIDQPQHF
TRBJ2-3	TRBV5-6	NA	TRBD1	15	TGTGCCAGCAGCGGACCGGGACAGAGCACAGATACGCAGTATTTT	CASSGPGQSTDTQYF
TRBJ1-1	TRBV18	NA	NA	14	TGTGCCAGCTCACCAGAAAGGCAGTACACTGAAGCTTTCTTT	CASSPERQYTEAFF
TRBJ1-6	TRBV4-3	few	NA	15	TGCGCCAGCAGCCAAGATTGGAGGGGGAATTCACCCCTCCACTTT	CASSQDWRGNSPLHF
TRBJ1-5	TRBV19	NA	NA	12	TGTGCCAGGCAGCGTCCTAATCAGCCCCAGCATTTT	CARQRPNQPQHF
TRBJ2-1	TRBV7-9	NA	NA	11	TGTGCCACCGGGCCGGACAATGAGCAGTTCTTC	CATGPDNEQFF
TRBJ2-2	TRBV5-8	NA	NA	18	TGTGCCAGCAGCTTGGTGGGGGCAGGGTTCGCGAACACCGGGGAGCTGTTTTTT	CASSLVGAGFANTGELFF
TRBJ2-7	TRBV19	NA	NA	15	TGTGCCAGTAGTGCGGGACGTTGGATACTCTACGAGCAGTACTTC	CASSAGRWILYEQYF
TRBJ1-2	TRBV19	NA	NA	12	TGTGCCAGTAGCCAGGGCTACTATGGCTACACCTTC	CASSQGYYGYTF
TRBJ1-1	TRBV2	few	NA	15	TGTGCCAGCAGTGGGACAGATTCATTGAACACTGAAGCTTTCTTT	CASSGTDSLNTEAFF
TRBJ2-7	TRBV12-5	NA	TRBD1	16	TGTACTAGTGGTTTGTCCGGGACAGGGCGCCCGTACGAGCAGTACTTC	CTSGLSGTGRPYEQYF
TRBJ2-7	TRBV6-1	NA	TRBD1	15	TGTGCCAGCAGACCTCGACAGGGTTCCTCCTACGAGCAGTACTTC	CASRPRQGSSYEQYF
TRBJ1-1	TRBV10-3	NA	TRBD1	13	TGTGCCATCAAGGGGACAGGGTTTACTGAAGCTTTCTTT	CAIKGTGFTEAFF
TRBJ1-6	TRBV5-4	once	NA	15	TGTGCCAGCAGCTTGGCGGGCTCAAGCAATTCACCCCTCCACTTT	CASSLAGSSNSPLHF
TRBJ1-4	TRBV7-9	once	TRBD1	14	TGTGCCAGCAGCTCGACAGGGGATAATGAAAAACTGTTTTTT	CASSSTGDNEKLFF
TRBJ2-1	TRBV6-6	NA	TRBD2	15	TGTGCCAGCAGGGAGCCGGGACTAGCGGACAATGAGCAGTTCTTC	CASREPGLADNEQFF